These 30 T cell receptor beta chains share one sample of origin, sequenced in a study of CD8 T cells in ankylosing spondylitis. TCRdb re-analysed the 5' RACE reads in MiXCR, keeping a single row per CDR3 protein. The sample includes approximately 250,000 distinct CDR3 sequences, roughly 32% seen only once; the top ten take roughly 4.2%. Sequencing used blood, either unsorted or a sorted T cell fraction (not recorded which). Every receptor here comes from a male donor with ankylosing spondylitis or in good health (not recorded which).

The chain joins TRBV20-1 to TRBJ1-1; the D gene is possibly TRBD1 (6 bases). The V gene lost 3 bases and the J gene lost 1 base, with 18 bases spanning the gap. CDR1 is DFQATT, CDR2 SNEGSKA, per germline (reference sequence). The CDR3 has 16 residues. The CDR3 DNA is TGCAGTGCTAGCCCCGTGCAGGGGAGACCGAACACTGAAGCTTTCTTT. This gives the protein CSASPVQGRPNTEAFF.

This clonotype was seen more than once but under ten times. CDR3 nucleotide sequence: TGCAGTGTTGAGGGAAACGAGCAGTACTTC. This gives the protein CSVEGNEQYF. The rearrangement uses TRBV20-1 and TRBJ2-7, with D perhaps matching TRBD2 (5 bases). The CDR3 covers 10 residues. Trimming left V 7 bases short and J 5 bases short, with 9 bases between. The germline gives CDR1 DFQATT, CDR2 SNEGSKA (reference sequence).

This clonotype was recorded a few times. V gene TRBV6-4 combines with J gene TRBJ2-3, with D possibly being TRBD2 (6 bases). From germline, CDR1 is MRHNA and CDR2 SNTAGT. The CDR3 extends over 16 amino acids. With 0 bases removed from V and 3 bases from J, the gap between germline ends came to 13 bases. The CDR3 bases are TGTGCCAGCAGTGACTCTTCCGGGGGTGGAACAGATACGCAGTATTTT. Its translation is CASSDSSGGGTDTQYF.

This chain's CDR3 is CASIPDRGNVKETQYF. Written as DNA, the CDR3 is TGTGCCAGCATACCGGACAGGGGAAACGTTAAAGAGACCCAGTACTTC. The rearrangement uses TRBV7-9 and TRBJ2-5, with 9 bases matching TRBD1. Germline CDR1 SEHNR, CDR2 FQNEAQ (reference sequence). CDR3 length equals 16 residues. The ends lost 7 bases at V and 3 bases at J; junction bases unmatched: 12. Combining the CDR3 with reference TRBV7-9 and TRBJ2-5 gives the whole variable domain DTGVSQNPRHKITKRGQNVTFRCDPISEHNRLYWYRQTLGQGPEFLTYFQNEAQLEKSRLLSDRFSAERPKGSFSTLEIQRTEQGDSAMYLCASIPDRGNVKETQYFGPGTRLLVL.

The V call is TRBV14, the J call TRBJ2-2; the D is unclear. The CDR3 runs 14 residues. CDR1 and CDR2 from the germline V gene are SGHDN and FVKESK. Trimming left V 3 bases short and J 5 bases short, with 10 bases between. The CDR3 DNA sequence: TGTGCCAGCAGCCAGAACTTCGGAACCGGGGAGCTGTTTTTT. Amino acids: CASSQNFGTGELFF.

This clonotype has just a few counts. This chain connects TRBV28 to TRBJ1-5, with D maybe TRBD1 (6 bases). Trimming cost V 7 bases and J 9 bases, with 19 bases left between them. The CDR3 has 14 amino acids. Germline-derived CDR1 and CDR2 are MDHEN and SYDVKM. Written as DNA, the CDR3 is TGTGCCAGCACACCGACAGGTCCCAGAGGGCCCCAGCATTTT. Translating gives CASTPTGPRGPQHF.

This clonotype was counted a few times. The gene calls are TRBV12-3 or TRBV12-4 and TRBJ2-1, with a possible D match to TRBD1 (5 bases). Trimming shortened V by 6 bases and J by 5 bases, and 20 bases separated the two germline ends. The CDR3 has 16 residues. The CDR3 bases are TGTGCCAGCAGCCACATCGGCAGGGTCAATAACAATGAGCAGTTCTTC. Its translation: CASSHIGRVNNNEQFF.

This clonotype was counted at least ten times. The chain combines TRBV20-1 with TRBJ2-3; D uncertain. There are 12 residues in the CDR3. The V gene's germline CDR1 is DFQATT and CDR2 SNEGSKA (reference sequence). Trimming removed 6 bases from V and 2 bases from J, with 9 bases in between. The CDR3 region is CSAQLDTDTQYF. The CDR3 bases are TGCAGTGCGCAACTCGACACAGATACGCAGTATTTT.

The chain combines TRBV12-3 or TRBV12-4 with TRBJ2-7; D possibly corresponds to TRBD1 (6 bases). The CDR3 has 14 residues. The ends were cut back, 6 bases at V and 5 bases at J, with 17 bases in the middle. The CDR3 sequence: CASRSSSRGHEQYF. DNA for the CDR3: TGTGCCAGCAGATCTTCTTCCAGGGGCCACGAGCAGTACTTC.

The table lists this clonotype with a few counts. The CDR3 DNA sequence: TGTGCCAGCAGCGAACAGGGGGGCACTGAAGCTTTCTTT. This gives the protein CASSEQGGTEAFF. The chain combines TRBV9 with TRBJ1-1; 8 bases are shared with TRBD1. The trim removed 3 bases at V and 4 bases at J, leaving 2 bases unmatched. Germline CDR1 is SGDLS and CDR2 is YYNGEE. This CDR3 is 13 amino acids long. Using reference TRBV9 and TRBJ1-1 for the parts outside the CDR3, the full variable domain is DSGVTQTPKHLITATGQRVTLRCSPRSGDLSVYWYQQSLDQGLQFLIQYYNGEERAKGNILERFSAQQFPDLHSELNLSSLELGDSALYFCASSEQGGTEAFFGQGTRLTVV.

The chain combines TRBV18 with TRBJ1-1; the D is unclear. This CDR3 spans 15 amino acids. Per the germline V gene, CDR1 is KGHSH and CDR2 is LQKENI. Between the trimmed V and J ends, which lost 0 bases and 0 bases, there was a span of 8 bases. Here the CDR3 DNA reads TGTGCCAGCTCACCACCAGGACTGTTGAACACTGAAGCTTTCTTT. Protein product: CASSPPGLLNTEAFF.

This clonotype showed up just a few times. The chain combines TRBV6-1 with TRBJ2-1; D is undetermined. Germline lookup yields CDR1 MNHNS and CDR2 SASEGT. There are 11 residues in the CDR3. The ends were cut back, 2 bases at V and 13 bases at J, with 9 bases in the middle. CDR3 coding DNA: TGTGCCAGCAGTGAACGGAGAGACCAGTTCTTC. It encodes CASSERRDQFF.

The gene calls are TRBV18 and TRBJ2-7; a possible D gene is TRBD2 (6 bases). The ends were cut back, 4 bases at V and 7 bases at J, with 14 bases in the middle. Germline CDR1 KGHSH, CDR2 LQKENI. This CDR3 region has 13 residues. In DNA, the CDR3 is TGTGCCAGCTCACAAGACAAGGGGAGGGAGCAGTACTTC. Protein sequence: CASSQDKGREQYF. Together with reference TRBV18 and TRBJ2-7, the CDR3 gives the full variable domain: NAGVMQNPRHLVRRRGQEARLRCSPMKGHSHVYWYRQLPEEGLKFMVYLQKENIIDESGMPKERFSAEFPKEGPSILRIQQVVRGDSAAYFCASSQDKGREQYFGPGTRLTVT.

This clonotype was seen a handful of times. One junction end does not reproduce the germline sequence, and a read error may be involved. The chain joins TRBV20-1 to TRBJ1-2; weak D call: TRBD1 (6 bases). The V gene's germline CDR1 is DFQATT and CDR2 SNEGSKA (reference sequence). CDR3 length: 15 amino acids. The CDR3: CSAPSNREPTYGYTF. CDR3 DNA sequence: TGCAGTGCACCGAGTAACAGGGAACCAACCTATGGCTACACTTTC.

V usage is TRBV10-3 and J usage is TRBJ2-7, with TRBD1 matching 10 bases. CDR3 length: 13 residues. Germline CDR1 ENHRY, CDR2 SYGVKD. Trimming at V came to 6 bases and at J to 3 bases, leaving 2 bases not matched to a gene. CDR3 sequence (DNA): TGTGCCATCAGGAGGGACAGGGGCTACGAGCAGTACTTC. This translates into CAIRRDRGYEQYF.

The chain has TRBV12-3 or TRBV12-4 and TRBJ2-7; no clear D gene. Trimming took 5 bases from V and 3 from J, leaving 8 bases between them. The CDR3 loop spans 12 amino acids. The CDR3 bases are TGTGCCAGCAGTCCCCTACTCTACGAGCAGTACTTC. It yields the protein CASSPLLYEQYF.

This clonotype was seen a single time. The CDR3 region has the DNA TGTGCCAGCAGTCGGACAGGGCATAATTCACCCCTCCACTTT. Encoded protein: CASSRTGHNSPLHF. The chain couples TRBV12-3 or TRBV12-4 to TRBJ1-6; 8 nucleotides line up with TRBD1. CDR3 length equals 14 residues. The J segment lost 5 bases and the V segment lost 5 bases, leaving 2 bases of the junction unmatched.

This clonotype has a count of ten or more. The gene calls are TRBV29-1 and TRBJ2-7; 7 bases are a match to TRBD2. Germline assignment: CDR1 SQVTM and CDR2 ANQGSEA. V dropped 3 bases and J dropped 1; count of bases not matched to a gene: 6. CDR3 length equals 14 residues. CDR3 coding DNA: TGCAGCGTTGATATCCGGGGGGTTTCCTACGAGCAGTACTTC. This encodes CSVDIRGVSYEQYF.

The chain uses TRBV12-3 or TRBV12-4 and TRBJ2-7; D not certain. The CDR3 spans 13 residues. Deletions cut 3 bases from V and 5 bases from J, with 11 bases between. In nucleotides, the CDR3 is TGTGCCAGCAGTTTGGTCTCGAGAAACGAGCAGTACTTC. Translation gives CASSLVSRNEQYF.

This chain's CDR3 is CSARGTWDQNEQFF. The CDR3 nucleotides read TGCAGTGCTAGAGGGACTTGGGATCAGAATGAGCAGTTCTTC. This chain joins TRBV20-1 and TRBJ2-1; D is perhaps TRBD2 (5 bases). The V gene lost 1 base and the J gene lost 7 bases, with 14 bases spanning the gap. The CDR3 has 14 amino acids. Germline CDR1 reads DFQATT; CDR2 reads SNEGSKA (reference sequence).

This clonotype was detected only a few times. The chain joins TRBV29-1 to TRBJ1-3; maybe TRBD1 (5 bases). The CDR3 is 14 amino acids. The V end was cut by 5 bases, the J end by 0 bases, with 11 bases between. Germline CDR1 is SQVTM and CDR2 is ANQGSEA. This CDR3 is CSVRGDRSGNTIYF. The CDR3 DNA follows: TGCAGCGTTCGAGGGGACCGCTCTGGAAACACCATATATTTT.

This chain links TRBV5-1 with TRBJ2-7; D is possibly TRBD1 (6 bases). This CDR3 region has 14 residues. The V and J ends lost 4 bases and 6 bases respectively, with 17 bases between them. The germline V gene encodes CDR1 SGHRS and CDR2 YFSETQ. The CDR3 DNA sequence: TGCGCCAGCAGCAGAGACAGGTCCCCCTGCGAGCAGTACTTC. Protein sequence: CASSRDRSPCEQYF.

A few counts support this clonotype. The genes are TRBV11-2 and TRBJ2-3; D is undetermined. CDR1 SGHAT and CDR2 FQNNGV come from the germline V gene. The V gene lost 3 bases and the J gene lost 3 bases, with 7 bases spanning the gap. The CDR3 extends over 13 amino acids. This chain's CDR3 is CASSFWGTDTQYF. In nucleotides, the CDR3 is TGTGCCAGCAGCTTTTGGGGAACAGATACGCAGTATTTT.

Written as DNA, the CDR3 is TGTGCCAGCAGGAGACTGACGGGTTCAGCCTACGAGCAGTACTTC. Amino acids: CASRRLTGSAYEQYF. The genes are TRBV28 and TRBJ2-7, with D hard to call. The V end was cut by 6 bases, the J end by 2 bases, with 17 bases between. The CDR3 loop spans 15 amino acids. Per germline, CDR1 MDHEN and CDR2 SYDVKM.

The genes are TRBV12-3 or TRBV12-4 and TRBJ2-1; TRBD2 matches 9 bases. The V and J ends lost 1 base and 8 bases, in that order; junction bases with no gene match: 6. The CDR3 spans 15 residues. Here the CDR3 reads CASSLGGGAVYEQFF. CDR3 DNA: TGTGCCAGCAGTTTAGGCGGGGGGGCGGTTTATGAGCAGTTCTTC.

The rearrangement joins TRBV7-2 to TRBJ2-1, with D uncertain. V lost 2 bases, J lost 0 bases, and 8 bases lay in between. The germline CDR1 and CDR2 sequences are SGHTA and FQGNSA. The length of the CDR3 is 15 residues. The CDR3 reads CASSLLGISYNEQFF. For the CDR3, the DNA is TGTGCCAGCAGCTTACTAGGAATCTCCTACAATGAGCAGTTCTTC.

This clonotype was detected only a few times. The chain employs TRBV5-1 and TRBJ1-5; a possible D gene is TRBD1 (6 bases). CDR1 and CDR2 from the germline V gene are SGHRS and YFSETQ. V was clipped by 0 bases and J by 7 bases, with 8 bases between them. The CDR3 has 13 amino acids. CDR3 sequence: CASSLEGGQPQHF. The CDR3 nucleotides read TGCGCCAGCAGCTTGGAGGGGGGCCAGCCCCAGCATTTT.

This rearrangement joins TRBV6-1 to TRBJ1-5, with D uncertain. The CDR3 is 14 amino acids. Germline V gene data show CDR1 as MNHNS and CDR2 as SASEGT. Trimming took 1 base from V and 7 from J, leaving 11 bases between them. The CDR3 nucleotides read TGTGCCAGCAGTGAAGGAACCGAGAGCCAGCCCCAGCATTTT. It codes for CASSEGTESQPQHF.

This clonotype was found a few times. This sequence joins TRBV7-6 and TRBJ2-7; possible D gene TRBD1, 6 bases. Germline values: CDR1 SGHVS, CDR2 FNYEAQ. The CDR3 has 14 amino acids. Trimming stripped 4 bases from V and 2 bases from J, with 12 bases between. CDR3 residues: CASSSRDNTYEQYF. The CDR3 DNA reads TGTGCCAGCAGCTCCCGGGACAACACCTACGAGCAGTACTTC.

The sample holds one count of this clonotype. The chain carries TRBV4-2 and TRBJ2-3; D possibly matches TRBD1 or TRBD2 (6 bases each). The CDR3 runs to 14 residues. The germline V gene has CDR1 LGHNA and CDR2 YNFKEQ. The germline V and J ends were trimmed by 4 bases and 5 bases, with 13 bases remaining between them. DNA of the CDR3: TGTGCCAGCAGCCCTGGGGGGCCGAAAGATACGCAGTATTTT. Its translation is CASSPGGPKDTQYF.